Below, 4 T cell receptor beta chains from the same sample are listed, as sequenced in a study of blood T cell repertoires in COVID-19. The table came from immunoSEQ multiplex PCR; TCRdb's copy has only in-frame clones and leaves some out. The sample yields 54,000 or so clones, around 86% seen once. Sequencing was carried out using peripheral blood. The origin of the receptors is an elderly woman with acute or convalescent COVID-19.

The CDR3 protein is CASTPAWDRSYEQYF. CDR3 DNA: TGTGCCAGCACCCCTGCTTGGGACAGATCCTACGAGCAGTACTTC. The chain carries TRBV27 and TRBJ2-7; TRBD1 aligns across 7 bases. The CDR3 runs to 15 residues. The V and J ends lost 7 bases and 1 base, in that order; junction bases with no gene match: 10. The germline gives CDR1 MNHEY, CDR2 SMNVEV (reference sequence).

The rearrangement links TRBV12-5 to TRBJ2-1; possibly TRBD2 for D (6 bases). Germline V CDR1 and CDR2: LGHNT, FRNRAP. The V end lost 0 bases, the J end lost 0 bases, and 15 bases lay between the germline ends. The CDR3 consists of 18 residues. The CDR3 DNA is TGTGCTAGTGGTTTGGTAATATGGGGGGTGGGCTCCTACAATGAGCAGTTCTTC. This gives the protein CASGLVIWGVGSYNEQFF. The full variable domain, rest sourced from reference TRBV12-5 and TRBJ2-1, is DARVTQTPRHKVTEMGQEVTMRCQPILGHNTVFWYRQTMMQGLELLAYFRNRAPLDDSGMPKDRFSAEMPDATLATLKIQPSEPRDSAVYFCASGLVIWGVGSYNEQFFGPGTRLTVL.

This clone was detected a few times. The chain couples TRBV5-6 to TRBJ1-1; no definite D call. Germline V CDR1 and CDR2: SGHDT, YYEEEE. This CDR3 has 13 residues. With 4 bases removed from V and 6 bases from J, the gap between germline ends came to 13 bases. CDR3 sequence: CASSLGSNSEAFF. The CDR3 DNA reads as TGTGCCAGCAGCCTCGGGTCTAATTCTGAAGCTTTCTTT.

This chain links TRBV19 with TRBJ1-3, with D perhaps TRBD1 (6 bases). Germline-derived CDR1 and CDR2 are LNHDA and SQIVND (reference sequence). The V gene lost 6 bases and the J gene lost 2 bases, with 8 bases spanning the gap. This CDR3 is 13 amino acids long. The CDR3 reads CASRAGAGNTIYF. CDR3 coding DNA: TGTGCCAGTAGGGCAGGGGCTGGAAACACCATATATTTT.